The 17 T cell receptor beta chains given below trace back to one sample, sequenced in a study of blood T cell repertoires in COVID-19 (dated by TCRdb to between 2020 and 2021). The library was obtained by the immunoSEQ multiplex PCR assay. Not all clones reach the TCRdb copy of this immuneACCESS table, which keeps in-frame sequences only. Checked studies attribute under half of the gap to unresolved V genes and leave the rest unexplained. The sample records roughly 70,000 clones, about 83% of which are singletons. Jointly, the top ten make up approximately 19% of the sample. Sequencing was performed on peripheral blood. The receptors derive from a woman aged 80 or older with acute or convalescent COVID-19.

This clone was observed a single time. V is TRBV18 and J is TRBJ2-3, with TRBD2 matching over 9 bases. Per germline, CDR1 KGHSH and CDR2 LQKENI. This CDR3 is built from 16 residues. V shed 2 bases, J shed 4 bases, and the junction held 7 bases outside the gene matches. CDR3 protein: CASSPSMAGGADTQYF. DNA of the CDR3: TGTGCCAGCTCACCAAGTATGGCGGGGGGGGCAGATACGCAGTATTTT.

V gene TRBV30 combines with J gene TRBJ1-3; weak D call: TRBD1 (6 bases). CDR1 and CDR2 (germline): GTSNPN, SVGIG (reference sequence). Between the trimmed V and J ends, which lost 5 bases and 0 bases, there was a span of 8 bases. CDR3 length equals 13 residues. Here the CDR3 reads CAWEQGSGNTIYF. CDR3 coding DNA: TGTGCCTGGGAACAGGGCTCTGGAAACACCATATATTTT.

The chain has TRBV25-1 and TRBJ1-1; D perhaps matches TRBD1 (6 bases). This CDR3 has 13 amino acids. CDR1 is MGHDK and CDR2 is SYGVNS in the germline V gene. V gave up 6 bases and J gave up 7 bases, with 15 bases separating them. The CDR3 reads CASRGRGKGEAFF. The CDR3 nucleotides read TGTGCCAGCAGGGGAAGGGGGAAGGGTGAAGCTTTCTTT.

This rearrangement joins TRBV7-9 to TRBJ1-4; D ambiguous. Germline CDR1 is SEHNR and CDR2 is FQNEAQ (reference sequence). The V gene lost 5 bases and the J gene lost 3 bases, with 7 bases spanning the gap. This CDR3 contains 13 residues. In DNA, the CDR3 is TGTGCCAGCAGCGGCAGGCCTAATGAAAAACTGTTTTTT. Translated: CASSGRPNEKLFF.

The chain has TRBV15 and TRBJ1-4, with a tentative D call TRBD1 (5 bases). The germline gives CDR1 LNHNV, CDR2 YYDKDF (reference sequence). The CDR3 totals 16 residues. Trimming took 1 base from V and 3 from J, leaving 12 bases between them. The CDR3: CATSRGAGGANEKLFF. CDR3 nucleotides: TGTGCCACCAGCAGAGGAGCGGGGGGAGCTAATGAAAAACTGTTTTTT.

V usage is TRBV6-2 or TRBV6-3 and J usage is TRBJ2-2, with TRBD1 matching over 7 bases. V lost 6 bases and J lost 7; bases outside the gene matches: 8. The CDR3 has 14 residues. Germline assignment: CDR1 MNHEY and CDR2 SVGEGT. The CDR3 DNA follows: TGTGCCAGCAGCCGAACAGGGGTGTACGGGGAGCTGTTTTTT. Its protein is CASSRTGVYGELFF.

This sequence joins TRBV11-3 and TRBJ2-5, with TRBD2 matching 9 bases. J gave up 2 bases and V 5 bases, and 9 bases lay outside the gene matches. Germline-derived CDR1 and CDR2 are SGHNT and YENEEA. CDR3 size: 16 residues. The CDR3 loop reads CASSKGLAGGQETQYF. DNA for the CDR3: TGTGCCAGCAGCAAGGGGCTGGCGGGAGGGCAAGAGACCCAGTACTTC.

V and J are TRBV27 and TRBJ1-2; D might be TRBD1 (5 bases). The CDR3 loop spans 13 amino acids. V lost 4 bases and J lost 2, with 8 bases in between. CDR1 and CDR2 from the germline V gene are MNHEY and SMNVEV (reference sequence). The CDR3 sequence is CASSYRGNYGYTF. In nucleotides, the CDR3 is TGTGCCAGCAGTTATCGGGGGAACTATGGCTACACCTTC.

This clone showed up just a few times. This chain connects TRBV5-5 to TRBJ2-1; 8 bases are shared with TRBD2. The CDR3 sequence is 15 residues long. The V gene end was trimmed by 1 base and the J gene end by 7 bases; junction bases not matched to a gene: 7. In germline, CDR1 is SGHKS, CDR2 YYEKEE (reference sequence). CDR3: CASSLPAGVGNEQFF. The CDR3, as DNA: TGTGCCAGCAGCTTGCCAGCGGGAGTGGGGAATGAGCAGTTCTTC.

The chain has TRBV24-1 and TRBJ2-1, with D perhaps TRBD2 (6 bases). Germline V CDR1 and CDR2: KGHDR, SFDVKD. This CDR3 region has 14 residues. V was clipped by 4 bases and J by 6 bases, with 12 bases between them. The CDR3 sequence: CATSEAGWPNEQFF. CDR3 sequence (DNA): TGTGCCACCAGTGAGGCGGGATGGCCCAATGAGCAGTTCTTC.

This clone appeared once. The rearrangement links TRBV24-1 to TRBJ2-2; tentative D call: TRBD1 (5 bases). The CDR3 has 15 residues. Germline V gene lookup returns CDR1 KGHDR and CDR2 SFDVKD. V lost 2 bases and J lost 7, with 13 bases in between. This CDR3 reads CATSDSRVAYGELFF. CDR3 bases: TGTGCCACCAGTGATTCCAGGGTTGCCTACGGGGAGCTGTTTTTT.

The chain joins TRBV7-9 to TRBJ1-4, with 7 bases that match TRBD1. CDR1 and CDR2 (germline): SEHNR, FQNEAQ (reference sequence). Trimming at V came to 5 bases and at J to 8 bases, leaving 11 bases not matched to a gene. This CDR3 contains 15 residues. The CDR3 is CASSAGQELVEKLFF. Written as DNA, the CDR3 is TGTGCCAGCAGCGCCGGACAGGAACTTGTGGAAAAACTGTTTTTT.

By frequency in the sample, this clone is large. The chain recombines TRBV27 with TRBJ2-7, with D unclear. The CDR3 runs to 13 residues. Trimming shortened V by 5 bases and J by 3 bases, and 11 bases separated the two germline ends. Germline assignment: CDR1 MNHEY and CDR2 SMNVEV (reference sequence). In DNA, the CDR3 is TGTGCCAGCAGTCCGAACTACTTCTACGAGCAGTACTTC. Translated, it gives CASSPNYFYEQYF.

The DNA for the CDR3 is TGTGCCAGCCACGTACAGGGGGCGGGACAGCCCCAGCATTTT. It translates to CASHVQGAGQPQHF. The chain couples TRBV28 to TRBJ1-5; 9 bases match TRBD1. J was trimmed by 7 bases and V by 8 bases; bases with no gene match: 9. This CDR3 contains 14 residues. Germline assignment: CDR1 MDHEN and CDR2 SYDVKM.

The V gene is TRBV5-1, the J gene TRBJ1-5; D may be TRBD1 (5 bases). Germline-derived CDR1 and CDR2 are SGHRS and YFSETQ. V was pared by 0 bases and J by 4 bases, with 11 bases between. The CDR3 runs to 15 residues. Here the CDR3 reads CASSLGQLPNQPQHF. CDR3 nucleotide sequence: TGCGCCAGCAGCTTGGGACAGCTTCCGAATCAGCCCCAGCATTTT. Combining the CDR3 with reference TRBV5-1 and TRBJ1-5 gives the whole variable domain KAGVTQTPRYLIKTRGQQVTLSCSPISGHRSVSWYQQTPGQGLQFLFEYFSETQRNKGNFPGRFSGRQFSNSRSEMNVSTLELGDSALYLCASSLGQLPNQPQHFGDGTRLSIL.

Of note for this clone: The junction departs from germline at one end; a sequencing error may be responsible. The J gene is TRBJ2-1, the V gene TRBV10-3; 16 nucleotides agree with TRBD2. Germline V lookup: CDR1 ENHRY, CDR2 SYGVKD. The CDR3 consists of 17 residues. The CDR3 loop is CAISPGTSGRAYNEQFF. As DNA, the CDR3 is TGTGCCATCAGTCCCGGGACTAGCGGGAGGGCCTATAATGAGCAGTTCTTC.

V gene TRBV28 combines with J gene TRBJ1-5, with D tentatively TRBD1 (5 bases). Trimming shortened V by 4 bases and J by 7 bases, and 11 bases separated the two germline ends. Germline values: CDR1 MDHEN, CDR2 SYDVKM. This CDR3 contains 13 residues. CDR3 DNA sequence: TGTGCCAGCAGTTCAGGGATGGAACAGCCCCAGCATTTT. The encoded protein is CASSSGMEQPQHF.